What follows are 21 T cell receptor beta chains derived from one specimen sequenced in a study of blood T cell repertoires in COVID-19. Generated by immunoSEQ multiplex PCR, the TCRdb table keeps only in-frame clones and is missing some. The profile shows 240,000 or so clones, roughly 80% of them singletons. Sequencing used peripheral blood. These receptors all come from a young woman with acute or convalescent COVID-19.

The chain joins TRBV28 to TRBJ2-7, with 9 bases fitting TRBD1. The J segment lost 7 bases and the V segment lost 1 base, leaving 11 bases of the junction unmatched. Germline-derived CDR1 and CDR2 are MDHEN and SYDVKM. This CDR3 region has 16 residues. Here the CDR3 reads CASSLYPGTGTLEQYF. The CDR3, as DNA: TGTGCCAGCAGTTTATATCCAGGGACAGGGACCTTGGAGCAGTACTTC.

The chain recombines TRBV19 with TRBJ1-2; the match to TRBD1 covers 10 bases. The CDR3 totals 14 residues. After removal of 6 bases from V and 3 bases from J, the junction contained 4 bases not matched to a gene. The germline V gene encodes CDR1 LNHDA and CDR2 SQIVND (reference sequence). CDR3 amino acids: CASRDRGEDYGYTF. The DNA of the CDR3 is TGTGCCAGTAGGGACAGGGGGGAAGACTATGGCTACACCTTC. Supplemented by reference TRBV19 and TRBJ1-2, the full variable domain reads DGGITQSPKYLFRKEGQNVTLSCEQNLNHDAMYWYRQDPGQGLRLIYYSQIVNDFQKGDIAEGYSVSREKKESFPLTVTSAQKNPTAFYLCASRDRGEDYGYTFGSGTRLTVV.

This clone has a single count. The CDR3 bases are TGTGCCAGCAGTTTAAGCAGGTCCCTTTCTCAGCCCCAGCATTTT. Its translation: CASSLSRSLSQPQHF. The J gene is TRBJ1-5, the V gene TRBV27; D is uncertain. CDR1 MNHEY and CDR2 SMNVEV come from the germline V gene (reference sequence). Trimming took off 2 bases at V and 6 bases at J, with 14 bases between the two ends. This CDR3 is built from 15 residues.

This clone was seen just once. V is TRBV2 and J is TRBJ2-1; maybe TRBD2 (5 bases). The CDR3 runs 13 residues. CDR1 and CDR2 from the germline V gene are SNHLY and FYNNEI. The V end lost 3 bases, the J end lost 8 bases, and 11 bases lay between the germline ends. DNA for the CDR3: TGTGCCAGCAGTGACTCGGGGTATGATGAGCAGTTCTTC. Translating it yields CASSDSGYDEQFF.

The table lists this clone with a count of one. The J gene is TRBJ2-5, the V gene TRBV6-5, with 10 nucleotides matching TRBD2. The CDR3 consists of 14 residues. Germline V lookup: CDR1 MNHEY, CDR2 SVGAGI. V trimming: 6 bases; J trimming: 3 bases; junction bases outside the gene matches: 4. CDR3 DNA: TGTGCCAGCAGGAGGACTAGCGGAGAAGAGACCCAGTACTTC. It is translated as CASRRTSGEETQYF.

The chain recombines TRBV11-2 with TRBJ1-1; TRBD1 agrees at 8 bases. CDR1 is SGHAT, CDR2 FQNNGV, per germline. The CDR3 spans 16 residues. V lost 5 bases to trimming and J lost 7 bases; unmatched junction nucleotides: 15. CDR3 coding DNA: TGTGCCAGCAGCGCCCGGGACTTCAGGGGGCATAATGAAGCTTTCTTT. Its translation: CASSARDFRGHNEAFF.

V gene TRBV11-2 combines with J gene TRBJ1-1; D remains ambiguous. Germline V gives CDR1 SGHAT, CDR2 FQNNGV. The germline V and J ends were trimmed by 6 bases and 1 base, with 12 bases remaining between them. The CDR3 is made up of 14 amino acids. This CDR3 is CASSLQGGNTEAFF. The DNA for the CDR3 is TGTGCCAGCAGTTTACAAGGAGGGAACACTGAAGCTTTCTTT.

The chain is built from TRBV2 and TRBJ2-2; 7 bases match TRBD2. The CDR3 length is 15 residues. CDR1 is SNHLY and CDR2 is FYNNEI in the germline V gene. Unmatched junction bases numbered 15, after V lost 10 bases and J lost 7 bases. CDR3 sequence: CATLPGAGVRGELFF. The CDR3 DNA follows: TGTGCCACCCTACCCGGGGCGGGAGTGCGCGGGGAGCTGTTTTTT.

This clone appeared a few times. The rearrangement links TRBV6-5 to TRBJ1-1; D unresolved. The CDR3 extends over 13 amino acids. V was shortened by 2 bases and J by 1 base, with 5 bases between the two germline ends. Germline values: CDR1 MNHEY, CDR2 SVGAGI. The CDR3, as DNA: TGTGCCAGCAGTTACACAAAGAACACTGAAGCTTTCTTT. Amino acid sequence: CASSYTKNTEAFF.

The rearrangement joins TRBV19 to TRBJ1-6; TRBD1 agrees at 7 bases. In germline, CDR1 is LNHDA, CDR2 SQIVND (reference sequence). The CDR3 runs to 13 residues. V lost 9 bases and J lost 7; bases outside the gene matches: 6. CDR3 sequence reads: CASRDSNNSPLHF. CDR3 in DNA: TGTGCCAGCAGGGACAGCAACAATTCACCCCTCCACTTT.

CDR3 sequence: CASSLGSGSIEQFF. The DNA for the CDR3 is TGTGCCAGCAGCTTAGGTAGCGGGAGTATTGAGCAGTTCTTC. The chain couples TRBV11-3 to TRBJ2-1; the match to TRBD2 covers 9 bases. In germline, CDR1 is SGHNT, CDR2 YENEEA. This CDR3 region has 14 residues. V lost 1 base, J lost 9 bases, and 4 bases stayed unmatched.

The rearrangement links TRBV5-1 to TRBJ2-1; the D is unclear. The CDR3 consists of 11 residues. Germline values: CDR1 SGHRS, CDR2 YFSETQ. Trimming cost V 4 bases and J 10 bases, with 9 bases left between them. CDR3 region: CASSLNREQFF. In DNA form, the CDR3 reads TGCGCCAGCAGCCTAAACAGAGAGCAGTTCTTC.

This clone was observed once. The CDR3 nucleotides read TGTGCCAGCAGACCCGACAGCCACAATGAGCAGTTCTTC. Translated, it gives CASRPDSHNEQFF. This rearrangement joins TRBV7-2 to TRBJ2-1; TRBD1 is a possible D gene (5 bases). V was shortened by 6 bases and J by 5 bases, with 11 bases between the two germline ends. Germline lookup yields CDR1 SGHTA and CDR2 FQGNSA. The CDR3 totals 13 residues.

The chain employs TRBV11-2 and TRBJ1-5, with a possible D match to TRBD1 (6 bases). This CDR3 spans 15 amino acids. Trimming pared 3 bases from V and 7 bases from J, leaving 16 bases between. The germline CDR1 and CDR2 sequences are SGHAT and FQNNGV. CDR3 DNA: TGTGCCAGCAGCTTCCGGGGGGCGGCCGTCCAGCCCCAGCATTTT. Translation gives CASSFRGAAVQPQHF. Complete variable domain (other parts from reference TRBV11-2 and TRBJ1-5): EAGVAQSPRYKIIEKRQSVAFWCNPISGHATLYWYQQILGQGPKLLIQFQNNGVVDDSQLPKDRFSAERLKGVDSTLKIQPAKLEDSAVYLCASSFRGAAVQPQHFGDGTRLSIL.

The sample holds one count of this clone. The V and J genes are TRBV6-2 or TRBV6-3 and TRBJ1-1; a weak D match, TRBD1 (5 bases). The CDR3 has 14 residues. The germline V gene encodes CDR1 MNHEY and CDR2 SVGEGT. Trimming removed 2 bases at V and 4 bases at J, with 11 bases between. As DNA, the CDR3 is TGTGCCAGCAGTTACCCGGCAGGGCGCACTGAAGCTTTCTTT. Its protein is CASSYPAGRTEAFF.

This chain connects TRBV15 to TRBJ1-2, with D unclear. CDR1 is LNHNV and CDR2 is YYDKDF in the germline V gene (reference sequence). The CDR3 sequence is 16 residues long. V was pared by 1 base and J by 1 base, with 13 bases between. The CDR3 DNA follows: TGTGCCACCAGCAGAGGTGGGCTTTCCGGTAACTATGGCTACACCTTC. It codes for CATSRGGLSGNYGYTF.

The rearrangement joins TRBV5-1 to TRBJ1-1, with unresolved D. The germline V gene has CDR1 SGHRS and CDR2 YFSETQ. Trimming removed 1 base at V and 4 bases at J, with 8 bases between. The CDR3 covers 13 residues. This CDR3 is CASSLKPGTEAFF. DNA of the CDR3: TGCGCCAGCAGCTTGAAGCCGGGCACTGAAGCTTTCTTT.

CDR3 nucleotides: TGTGCCAGCTCACCCCGACAGGAACAAACCTACGAGCAGTACTTC. Translation gives CASSPRQEQTYEQYF. This chain joins TRBV18 and TRBJ2-7; a possible D gene is TRBD1 (6 bases). CDR1 is KGHSH, CDR2 LQKENI, per germline. The CDR3 length is 15 residues. Trimming removed 3 bases at V and 2 bases at J, with 14 bases between. Filled out from reference TRBV18 and TRBJ2-7, the complete variable domain reads NAGVMQNPRHLVRRRGQEARLRCSPMKGHSHVYWYRQLPEEGLKFMVYLQKENIIDESGMPKERFSAEFPKEGPSILRIQQVVRGDSAAYFCASSPRQEQTYEQYFGPGTRLTVT.

CDR3 DNA: TGTGCCAGCAGTGAGGGCCTAGCGGCCTCCTACGAGCAGTACTTC. Translating gives CASSEGLAASYEQYF. V gene TRBV6-1 combines with J gene TRBJ2-7; 7 nucleotides align to TRBD2. Germline trimming cut 3 bases from V and 0 bases from J; bases unmatched to any gene: 5. This CDR3 spans 15 amino acids. The V gene's germline CDR1 is MNHNS and CDR2 SASEGT.

The chain carries TRBV7-9 and TRBJ1-2, with TRBD1 matching over 7 bases. V lost 4 bases to trimming and J lost 4 bases; unmatched junction nucleotides: 6. Germline V CDR1 and CDR2: SEHNR, FQNEAQ (reference sequence). The CDR3 runs 14 residues. CDR3 coding DNA: TGTGCCAGCAGCTCGAATCAGGGGGTCTATGGCTACACCTTC. Translated: CASSSNQGVYGYTF.

This clone occurred once. The V call is TRBV5-4, the J call TRBJ2-5, with TRBD1 matching 8 bases. CDR1 SGHNT and CDR2 YYREEE come from the germline V gene (reference sequence). With V trimmed by 0 bases and J by 5 bases, 3 bases remained unmatched. The CDR3 sequence is 14 residues long. CDR3 protein: CASSLGTGRETQYF. In DNA form, the CDR3 reads TGTGCCAGCAGCTTGGGGACAGGGCGGGAGACCCAGTACTTC.